This entry concerns a single T cell receptor beta chain. This sample stems from a study of blood T cell repertoires in COVID-19. As for the study in general: Samples representing acute and convalescent COVID-19 were sourced from the United States, Italy and Spain. The analysed material was cDNA or gDNA that came from T cells, B-cell-depleted T cells, or PBMCs.

This CDR3 has 12 amino acids. Trimming removed 8 bases from V and 6 bases from J, with 12 bases in between. As handled by the study authors: Amplified reference gene primers provided the basis for estimating nucleated cell counts. Clones were read by immunoSEQ multiplex PCR, and TCRdb kept only the in-frame ones, dropping some. V and J calls and clone size are given by that table; D and trimming were obtained from the DNA. The repertoire consists of some 140,000 clones, with approximately 84% occurring once and the leading ten covering approximately 1.5%. The source of this sequence is a man in his fifties or sixties with acute or convalescent COVID-19. Sequencing was performed on peripheral blood. V is TRBV12-3 or TRBV12-4 and J is TRBJ2-3; D is unresolved. The CDR3 DNA is TGTGCCAGCCGACTGTATCGGGATACGCAGTATTTT. Protein product: CASRLYRDTQYF.